This TCR beta chain appears in the sequencing data of a study of OX40 agonist ivuxolimab in advanced cancers. Clones were sequenced by immunoSEQ multiplex PCR, and TCRdb holds only the in-frame ones, with some missing. The table includes 85,000 to 130,000 clones, about nine tenths detected once. V dropped 5 bases and J dropped 0 bases, with 8 bases sitting between them. Germline loops: CDR1 SGHVS, CDR2 FQNEAQ. There are 14 residues in the CDR3. V and J are TRBV7-8 and TRBJ2-4; D call uncertain. Material: CD4+ or CD8+ T cells sorted from blood, obtained in a trial of the OX40 agonist ivuxolimab. The origin of this receptor is an adult with an advanced solid tumor such as melanoma, head and neck, liver or kidney cancer. The CDR3 nucleotides are TGTGCCAGCAGCCACAACCAAGCCAAAAACATTCAGTACTTC. Residues: CASSHNQAKNIQYF.